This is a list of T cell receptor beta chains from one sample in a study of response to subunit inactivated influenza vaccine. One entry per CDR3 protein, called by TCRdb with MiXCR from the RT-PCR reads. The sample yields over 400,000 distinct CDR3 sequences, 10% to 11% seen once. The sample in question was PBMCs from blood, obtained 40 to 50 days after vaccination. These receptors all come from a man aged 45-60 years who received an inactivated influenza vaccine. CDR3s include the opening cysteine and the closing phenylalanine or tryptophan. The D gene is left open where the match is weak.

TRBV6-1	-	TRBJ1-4	CASSTQGLGEKLFF
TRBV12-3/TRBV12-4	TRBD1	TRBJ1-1	CASSPWTGNTEAFF
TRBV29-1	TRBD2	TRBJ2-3	CSGRLYSGTSGSTDTQYF
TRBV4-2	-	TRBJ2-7	CASNRSEQYF
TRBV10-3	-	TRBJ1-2	CAIREQGLDYGYTF
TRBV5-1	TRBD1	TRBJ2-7	CASSLGTGGPAYEQYF
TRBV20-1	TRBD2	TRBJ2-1	CSAIAGGPHNEQFF
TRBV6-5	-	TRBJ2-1	CASSYVGSYNEQFF
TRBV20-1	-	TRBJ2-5	CSAQRQETQYF
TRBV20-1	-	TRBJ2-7	CSARDPWSSYEQYF
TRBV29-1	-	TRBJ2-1	CSGTGSSSYNEQFF
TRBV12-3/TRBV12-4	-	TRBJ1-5	CASSSPWSNQPQHF
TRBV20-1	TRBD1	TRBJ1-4	CSARAWDRGGTNEKLFF
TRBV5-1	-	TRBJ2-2	CASRDTLTGELFF
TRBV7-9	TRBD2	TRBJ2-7	CASGGTSGGYEQYF
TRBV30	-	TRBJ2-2	CAWIPWDKEDTGELFF
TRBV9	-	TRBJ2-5	CASSVVGNEVETQYF
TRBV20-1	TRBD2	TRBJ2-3	CSARKREGSSTDTQYF
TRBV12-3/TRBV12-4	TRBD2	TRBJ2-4	CASSSGTIKNIQYF
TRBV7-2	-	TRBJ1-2	CASSLGRVSAYGYTF
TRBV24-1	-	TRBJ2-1	CATSDAQGPVPNEQFF
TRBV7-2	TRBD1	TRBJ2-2	CASSRQGVNTGELFF
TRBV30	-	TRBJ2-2	CAWSAGGVNTGELFF
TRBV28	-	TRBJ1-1	CASSFFREANTEAFF
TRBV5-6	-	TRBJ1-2	CASSFRSRGNYGYTF
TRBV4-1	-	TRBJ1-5	CASSQDPPRPNQPQHF
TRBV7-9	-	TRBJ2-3	CASSLVWDTQYF
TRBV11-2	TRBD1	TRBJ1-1	CASSLGRTGRAWNTEAFF
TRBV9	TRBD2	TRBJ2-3	CASSISSGSSDTQYF
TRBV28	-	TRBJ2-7	CASQEEKDEQYF
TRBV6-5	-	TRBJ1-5	CASSYSWDGNQPQHF
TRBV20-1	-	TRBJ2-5	CSAPVHGQETQYF
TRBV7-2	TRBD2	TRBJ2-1	CASSPGTSGGRGQFF
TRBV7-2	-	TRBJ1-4	CASSLLGGGQEKLFF
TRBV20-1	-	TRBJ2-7	CSARDQRAQRPMTGEQYF
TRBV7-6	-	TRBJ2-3	CASSNTGTRFSDTQYF
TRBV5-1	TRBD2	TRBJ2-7	CASSLGGLVMPEEQYF
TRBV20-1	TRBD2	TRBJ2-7	CSAPTSGQTYEQYF
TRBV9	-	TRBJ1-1	CASSFATSPPTEAFF
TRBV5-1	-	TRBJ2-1	CASSFLANEQFF
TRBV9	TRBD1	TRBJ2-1	CASSVGDRGGEQFF
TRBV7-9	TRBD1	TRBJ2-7	CASSPAGTEYEQYF
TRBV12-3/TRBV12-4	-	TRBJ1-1	CASSFQYTEAFF
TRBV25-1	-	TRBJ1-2	CASSESSLYGYTF
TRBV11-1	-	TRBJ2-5	CASSPAVLQETQYF
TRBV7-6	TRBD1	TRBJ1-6	CASSSRGDRVHSPLHF
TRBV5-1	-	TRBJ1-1	CASSLDHGDTEAFF
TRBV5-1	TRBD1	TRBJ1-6	CASSLTGGETRNSPLHF
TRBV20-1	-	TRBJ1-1	CSARGGAGMNTEAFF
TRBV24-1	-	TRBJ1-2	CATSDPRYGYTF
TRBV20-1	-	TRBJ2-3	CSARDDKGNTDTQYF
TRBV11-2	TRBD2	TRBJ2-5	CASSLDGRGVKTQYF
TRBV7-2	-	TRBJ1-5	CASSPNLGNQPQHF